The 30 T cell receptor beta chains below all came from one sample that was sequenced in a study of cytomegalovirus exposure and HLA in healthy donors. The assay was immunoSEQ multiplex PCR, and TCRdb's table has in-frame clones only and misses some. Among 95,000 to 150,000 clones, 95% to 97% were seen once, and the ten largest hold around 1.7%. The sequenced sample was PBMCs. The receptors come from a man between 18 and 35 years old in good health and CMV-seronegative.

This clone appeared a single time. The chain uses TRBV6-1 and TRBJ2-5; TRBD2 matches at 10 bases. The CDR3 is made up of 15 amino acids. After removal of 4 bases from V and 2 bases from J, the junction contained 4 bases not matched to a gene. Germline lookup yields CDR1 MNHNS and CDR2 SASEGT. The CDR3 nucleotides are TGTGCCAGCAGTGGGCTAGCGGGGGTACAAGAGACCCAGTACTTC. It yields the protein CASSGLAGVQETQYF.

The rearrangement joins TRBV28 to TRBJ2-7; 8 positions agree with TRBD2. V was clipped by 7 bases and J by 5 bases; unmatched bases: 13. Per the germline V gene, CDR1 is MDHEN and CDR2 is SYDVKM. The CDR3 is 15 residues long. The CDR3 region has the DNA TGTGCCAGCATTCCTATCGGGACTAGGTTGCACGAGCAGTACTTC. It yields the protein CASIPIGTRLHEQYF.

This chain uses TRBV14 with TRBJ2-1; tentatively, D is TRBD2 (6 bases). V shed 5 bases and J shed 8 bases, with 16 bases lying between them. CDR3 size: 14 residues. The germline V gene has CDR1 SGHDN and CDR2 FVKESK. CDR3 coding DNA: TGTGCCAGCAGCTCCTGGGACTTTGGGGATGAGCAGTTCTTC. Encoded protein: CASSSWDFGDEQFF. Based on the CDR3 plus reference TRBV14 and TRBJ2-1, the full variable domain is EAGVTQFPSHSVIEKGQTVTLRCDPISGHDNLYWYRRVMGKEIKFLLHFVKESKQDESGMPNNRFLAERTGGTYSTLKVQPAELEDSGVYFCASSSWDFGDEQFFGPGTRLTVL.

The J gene is TRBJ2-5, the V gene TRBV7-9, with D maybe TRBD1 (6 bases). From germline, CDR1 is SEHNR and CDR2 FQNEAQ (reference sequence). CDR3 length equals 14 residues. V lost 1 base and J lost 1, with 7 bases in between. Written as DNA, the CDR3 is TGTGCCAGCAGCTTAGTGGGGGCCCAAGAGACCCAGTACTTC. Its translation: CASSLVGAQETQYF.

The sample holds one count of this clone. The gene calls are TRBV28 and TRBJ1-4, with TRBD1 as a possible D gene (6 bases). Germline V CDR1 and CDR2: MDHEN, SYDVKM. Deletions cut 6 bases from V and 11 bases from J, with 10 bases between. The CDR3 totals 11 residues. CDR3 in amino acids: CASRSGEKLFF. CDR3 sequence (DNA): TGTGCCAGCAGATCAGGGGAGAAACTGTTTTTT. The variable domain in full, with the rest retrieved from reference TRBV28 and TRBJ1-4, is DVKVTQSSRYLVKRTGEKVFLECVQDMDHENMFWYRQDPGLGLRLIYFSYDVKMKEKGDIPEGYSVSREKKERFSLILESASTNQTSMYLCASRSGEKLFFGSGTQLSVL.

In DNA, the CDR3 is TGTGCCAGCAGCGCGGCGGGAGGGGCTGGAGATACGCAGTATTTT. Protein sequence: CASSAAGGAGDTQYF. The chain uses TRBV9 and TRBJ2-3; TRBD2 aligns across 9 bases. V was pared by 3 bases and J by 5 bases, with 7 bases of the junction left unmatched. Germline CDR1 reads SGDLS; CDR2 reads YYNGEE. There are 15 residues in the CDR3. Using reference TRBV9 and TRBJ2-3 for the parts outside the CDR3, the full variable domain is DSGVTQTPKHLITATGQRVTLRCSPRSGDLSVYWYQQSLDQGLQFLIQYYNGEERAKGNILERFSAQQFPDLHSELNLSSLELGDSALYFCASSAAGGAGDTQYFGPGTRLTVL.

The chain combines TRBV19 with TRBJ1-5; D is unresolved. This CDR3 spans 14 amino acids. Trimming stripped 9 bases from V and 0 bases from J, with 12 bases between. CDR1 is LNHDA and CDR2 is SQIVND in the germline V gene (reference sequence). CDR3 bases: TGTGCCAGCAGCCGACGGGATAGCAATCAGCCCCAGCATTTT. Amino acid sequence: CASSRRDSNQPQHF.

The chain uses TRBV18 and TRBJ2-1; TRBD2 aligns across 10 bases. The CDR3 contains 18 residues. CDR1 and CDR2 (germline): KGHSH, LQKENI. J was trimmed by 2 bases and V by 3 bases; bases with no gene match: 10. CDR3 nucleotide sequence: TGTGCCAGCTCACCGGACCTAGCGGGGGAAGGTCCCTACAATGAGCAGTTCTTC. It yields the protein CASSPDLAGEGPYNEQFF.

This chain links TRBV11-2 with TRBJ2-3; D might be TRBD2 (5 bases). CDR3 length: 15 amino acids. V was shortened by 5 bases and J by 2 bases, with 14 bases between the two germline ends. CDR1 and CDR2 from the germline V gene are SGHAT and FQNNGV. The CDR3 nucleotides are TGTGCCAGCAGCCCTCGGGCGGGTACCACAGATACGCAGTATTTT. Its translation is CASSPRAGTTDTQYF.

This clone was counted between two and nine times. The gene calls are TRBV6-6 and TRBJ1-5; the D gene is possibly TRBD1 (5 bases). V lost 6 bases to trimming and J lost 5 bases, with 14 bases between them. The CDR3 is 14 amino acids. Looked up from germline, CDR1 is MNHNY and CDR2 is SVGAGI (reference sequence). The CDR3 spells CASSRRDGDQPQHF. Here the CDR3 DNA reads TGTGCCAGCAGCCGCAGGGATGGAGATCAGCCCCAGCATTTT.

The chain carries TRBV4-1 and TRBJ1-2; the match to TRBD1 covers 9 bases. From germline, CDR1 is MGHRA and CDR2 YSYEKL. The length of the CDR3 is 13 residues. The ends lost 5 bases at V and 6 bases at J; junction bases unmatched: 4. CDR3 sequence: CASSTRQGDGYTF. The CDR3 DNA reads TGCGCCAGCAGCACCAGACAGGGGGATGGCTACACCTTC.

The chain links TRBV7-2 to TRBJ2-5; no firm D call. CDR1 SGHTA and CDR2 FQGNSA come from the germline V gene. This CDR3 is 12 amino acids long. Trimming shortened V by 5 bases and J by 2 bases, and 6 bases separated the two germline ends. The CDR3 sequence: CASSPIQETQYF. Here the CDR3 DNA reads TGTGCCAGCAGCCCTATACAAGAGACCCAGTACTTC.

The genes are TRBV11-3 and TRBJ2-3; D gene uncertain. CDR3 size: 12 residues. CDR1 is SGHNT, CDR2 YENEEA, per germline. V was pared by 5 bases and J by 3 bases, with 6 bases between. The CDR3 protein is CASSQYTDTQYF. The DNA for the CDR3 is TGTGCCAGCAGCCAGTATACAGATACGCAGTATTTT.

This clone was counted once. The V gene is TRBV30, the J gene TRBJ2-1; TRBD2 matches at 12 bases. V dropped 5 bases and J dropped 5; count of bases not matched to a gene: 7. The CDR3 loop spans 15 amino acids. CDR1 and CDR2 from the germline V gene are GTSNPN and SVGIG (reference sequence). The CDR3 here is CAWDPTSGGNNEQFF. Here the CDR3 DNA reads TGTGCCTGGGACCCGACTAGCGGGGGTAACAATGAGCAGTTCTTC.

The chain carries TRBV15 and TRBJ2-7; 12 nucleotides match TRBD1. After removal of 4 bases from V and 4 bases from J, the junction contained 2 bases not matched to a gene. Germline CDR1 LNHNV, CDR2 YYDKDF (reference sequence). The CDR3 spans 14 residues. CDR3 nucleotides: TGTGCCACCAGCACGGGACAGGGGGCTTACGAGCAGTACTTC. Its protein product is CATSTGQGAYEQYF. Using reference TRBV15 and TRBJ2-7 for the parts outside the CDR3, the full variable domain is DAMVIQNPRYQVTQFGKPVTLSCSQTLNHNVMYWYQQKSSQAPKLLFHYYDKDFNNEADTPDNFQSRRPNTSFCFLDIRSPGLGDTAMYLCATSTGQGAYEQYFGPGTRLTVT.

CDR3 loop: CASSQLTGVSYEQYF. CDR3 bases: TGCGCCAGCAGCCAGTTGACAGGGGTGTCCTACGAGCAGTACTTC. V usage is TRBV4-3 and J usage is TRBJ2-7, with 8 bases fitting TRBD1. This CDR3 region has 15 residues. Germline-derived CDR1 and CDR2 are LGHNA and YSLEER. J gave up 1 base and V 3 bases, and 5 bases lay outside the gene matches.

The chain joins TRBV19 to TRBJ1-2, with 7 bases lining up with TRBD1. The CDR3 loop spans 14 amino acids. CDR1 is LNHDA, CDR2 SQIVND, per germline (reference sequence). V was pared by 4 bases and J by 4 bases, with 6 bases of the junction left unmatched. CDR3 nucleotides: TGTGCCAGTAGTAAAACACAGGGGACCTATGGCTACACCTTC. Its protein product is CASSKTQGTYGYTF.

The CDR3 coding sequence is TGTGCTAGTGGTTTGTCCGTCCAGGGGAGCACAGATACGCAGTATTTT. This translates into CASGLSVQGSTDTQYF. V is TRBV12-5 and J is TRBJ2-3; D perhaps matches TRBD1 (6 bases). The germline V gene has CDR1 LGHNT and CDR2 FRNRAP. Trimming took 2 bases from V and 0 from J, leaving 12 bases between them. This CDR3 comprises 16 residues.

The chain uses TRBV6-5 and TRBJ1-3; 7 bases fit TRBD1. Germline V gene data show CDR1 as MNHEY and CDR2 as SVGAGI. The CDR3 totals 15 residues. V gave up 6 bases and J gave up 0 bases; unmatched junction bases: 5. DNA of the CDR3: TGTGCCAGCAGCCAGACAGGGAGCTCTGGAAACACCATATATTTT. It codes for CASSQTGSSGNTIYF.

V is TRBV10-3 and J is TRBJ2-3; D is possibly TRBD1 (5 bases). CDR1 and CDR2 from the germline V gene are ENHRY and SYGVKD. CDR3 length: 14 amino acids. Trimming stripped 8 bases from V and 2 bases from J, with 14 bases between. CDR3 in amino acids: CAIASAGITDTQYF. DNA of the CDR3: TGTGCCATCGCAAGCGCAGGGATCACAGATACGCAGTATTTT.

The CDR3 coding sequence is TGTGCCAGCAGCTTGGGAACTTATAGCACAGATACGCAGTATTTT. Translating it yields CASSLGTYSTDTQYF. This chain connects TRBV5-6 to TRBJ2-3; D uncertain. The CDR3 is 15 amino acids. V lost 0 bases and J lost 0, with 8 bases in between. The germline gives CDR1 SGHDT, CDR2 YYEEEE.

The chain joins TRBV16 to TRBJ1-4, with TRBD1 matching over 7 bases. Germline V lookup: CDR1 KGHSY, CDR2 FQNENV. CDR3 length: 13 amino acids. V was clipped by 4 bases and J by 8 bases; unmatched bases: 4. The CDR3 sequence: CASSPTGWEKLFF. The DNA of the CDR3 is TGTGCCAGCAGCCCGACAGGGTGGGAAAAACTGTTTTTT.

The V gene is TRBV27, the J gene TRBJ2-5, with 8 bases aligning to TRBD2. CDR3 size: 12 residues. Germline assignment: CDR1 MNHEY and CDR2 SMNVEV (reference sequence). Unmatched junction bases numbered 7, after V lost 10 bases and J lost 6 bases. The CDR3 DNA reads as TGTGCCACCCGGACTAGCCTAAAGACCCAGTACTTC. Translation: CATRTSLKTQYF.

This chain connects TRBV4-3 to TRBJ1-1; a weak D match, TRBD1 (6 bases). V lost 5 bases to trimming and J lost 0 bases, with 10 bases between them. Germline V gives CDR1 LGHNA, CDR2 YSLEER. The CDR3 contains 14 residues. CDR3 bases: TGCGCCAGCAGCGACGACAGGTTGAACACTGAAGCTTTCTTT. Translating gives CASSDDRLNTEAFF.

The chain recombines TRBV4-2 with TRBJ2-1; 7 bases agree with TRBD1. V trimming: 4 bases; J trimming: 2 bases; junction bases outside the gene matches: 11. The CDR3 is made up of 17 amino acids. CDR1 and CDR2 (germline): LGHNA, YNFKEQ. As DNA, the CDR3 is TGTGCCAGCAGCCGCCTACAGGGGCTAGGGACCTACAATGAGCAGTTCTTC. Residues: CASSRLQGLGTYNEQFF.

The gene calls are TRBV5-1 and TRBJ2-7, with D possibly matching TRBD1 (6 bases). The CDR3 extends over 14 amino acids. CDR1 SGHRS and CDR2 YFSETQ come from the germline V gene. Trimming removed 0 bases from V and 3 bases from J, with 10 bases in between. The CDR3 spells CASSLDRASYEQYF. The CDR3 DNA sequence: TGCGCCAGCAGCTTGGACAGGGCAAGCTACGAGCAGTACTTC.

The rearrangement links TRBV2 to TRBJ2-1; 9 bases match TRBD2. The CDR3 extends over 13 amino acids. Trimming cost V 8 bases and J 7 bases; bases outside gene matches: 6. Looked up from germline, CDR1 is SNHLY and CDR2 is FYNNEI. DNA of the CDR3: TGTGCCAGCGTACTAGCGGGCCGTAATGAGCAGTTCTTC. Residues: CASVLAGRNEQFF.

The table lists this clone with a count of one. The V and J genes are TRBV4-3 and TRBJ2-5, with 8 bases fitting TRBD1. CDR3 size: 14 residues. With V trimmed by 4 bases and J by 4 bases, 5 bases remained unmatched. Germline lookup yields CDR1 LGHNA and CDR2 YSLEER. CDR3 in amino acids: CASSLYRGLETQYF. For the CDR3, the DNA is TGCGCCAGCAGCCTCTACAGGGGGTTAGAGACCCAGTACTTC.

The DNA for the CDR3 is TGTGCCACCGTGAGGGGGGGAACCTACGAGCAGTACTTC. This sequence encodes CATVRGGTYEQYF. The J gene is TRBJ2-7, the V gene TRBV28; weak D call: TRBD2 (7 bases). Between the trimmed V and J ends, which lost 10 bases and 2 bases, there was a span of 15 bases. The germline V gene encodes CDR1 MDHEN and CDR2 SYDVKM. The CDR3 loop spans 13 amino acids.

The chain has TRBV19 and TRBJ1-5; D is unresolved. Germline V gives CDR1 LNHDA, CDR2 SQIVND (reference sequence). V was cut by 2 bases and J by 2 bases, with 10 bases left in between. CDR3 length equals 15 residues. CDR3 in DNA: TGTGCCAGTAGTATAACGCGGGAGGGCAATCAGCCCCAGCATTTT. This codes for CASSITREGNQPQHF.